A single T cell receptor beta chain is shown here with its context. The time point: newly diagnosed GD, antithyroid drugs for less than 3 months. The TCR library used RNA extracted from PBMCs. The data were taken from a study of regulatory T cells in long-lasting Graves disease. The CDR3 has 12 residues. Germline values: CDR1 GTSNPN, CDR2 SVGIG (reference sequence). Deletions cut 5 bases from V and 3 bases from J, with 11 bases between. Combining iRepertoire HTBI primers with Arm-PCR of CDR3 regions, the authors built TCR beta libraries. TCRdb ran MiXCR on the multiplex PCR reads and lists one entry per CDR3 protein. The sample carries some 220,000 distinct CDR3 sequences, roughly a fifth recorded once. The same sample was also used in a study of T cells in Graves' hyperthyroidism and ophthalmopathy.

Sequences were derived from peripheral blood mononuclear cells (PBMCs), sampled at new diagnosis, from a patient treated with antithyroid drugs. This sequence joins TRBV30 and TRBJ2-7; D is possibly TRBD1 (6 bases). The TCR was taken from a woman in her 30s with Graves disease. CDR3 amino acids: CAWADSRYEQYF. The CDR3 DNA sequence: TGTGCCTGGGCGGACAGCCGCTACGAGCAGTACTTC.